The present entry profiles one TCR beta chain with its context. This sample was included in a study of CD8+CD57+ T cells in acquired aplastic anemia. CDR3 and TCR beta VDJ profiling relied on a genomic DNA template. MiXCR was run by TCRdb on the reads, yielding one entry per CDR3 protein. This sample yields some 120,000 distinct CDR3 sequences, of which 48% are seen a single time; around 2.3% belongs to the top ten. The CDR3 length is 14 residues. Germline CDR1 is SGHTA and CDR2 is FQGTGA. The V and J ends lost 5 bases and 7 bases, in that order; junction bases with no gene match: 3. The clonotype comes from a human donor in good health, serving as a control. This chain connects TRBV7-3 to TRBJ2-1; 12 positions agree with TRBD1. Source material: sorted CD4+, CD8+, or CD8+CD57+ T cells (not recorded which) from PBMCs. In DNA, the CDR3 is TGTGCCAGCAGCACGGGACAGGGGGCGAATGAGCAGTTCTTC. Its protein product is CASSTGQGANEQFF.